The clone carrying this TCR beta chain has just a few counts. Attached unique molecular identifiers marked individual cDNA molecules. TCRdb reprocessed the 5' RACE reads with MiXCR, giving one entry per CDR3 protein. Of about 55,000 distinct CDR3 sequences listed, approximately 8% were seen once; the top ten hold 4% to 5.5%. This sample is part of a study of early T cells in non-severe SARS-CoV-2 infection. Whole-study context: Sequencing of unsorted whole blood was done on bulk RNA, leaving chains unpaired.

What was sequenced was whole blood. The source is an adult who was a healthcare worker with PCR-confirmed SARS-CoV-2 infection or an uninfected control (not recorded which).

The CDR3 nucleotides are TGCGCCAGCAGCTTGGGTTGGGTGGGCACAGATACGCAGTATTTT. Its translation is CASSLGWVGTDTQYF. The V and J genes are TRBV5-1 and TRBJ2-3; D is unresolved. The V end lost 0 bases, the J end lost 1 base, and 9 bases lay between the germline ends. Germline-derived CDR1 and CDR2 are SGHRS and YFSETQ. This CDR3 is 15 amino acids long.